The 22 T cell receptor beta chains below were found in one sample sequenced in a study of blood T cell repertoires in COVID-19. Using immunoSEQ multiplex PCR, the repertoire was profiled, and TCRdb retains in-frame clones only, with some absent. The table has about 200,000 clones, less than 90% seen once; the top ten hold 0.6% to 1%. Sequencing was carried out using peripheral blood. Receptor source: a woman aged 65 to 85 with acute or convalescent COVID-19.

This CDR3 is CASRTGTGYNSPLHF. In nucleotides, the CDR3 is TGTGCCAGCAGGACCGGGACAGGGTATAATTCACCCCTCCACTTT. The chain combines TRBV27 with TRBJ1-6; 9 bases align to TRBD1. The CDR3 totals 15 residues. CDR1 and CDR2 (germline): MNHEY, SMNVEV (reference sequence). V was clipped by 6 bases and J by 4 bases; unmatched bases: 4.

The chain is built from TRBV10-3 and TRBJ2-7; TRBD2 aligns across 8 bases. Trimming at V came to 6 bases and at J to 7 bases, leaving 11 bases not matched to a gene. Germline lookup yields CDR1 ENHRY and CDR2 SYGVKD. This CDR3 has 14 amino acids. CDR3 sequence reads: CAISPGLVPGEQYF. The CDR3 DNA follows: TGTGCCATCAGCCCGGGACTAGTTCCGGGAGAGCAGTACTTC.

The chain combines TRBV5-1 with TRBJ2-2; no reliable D call. V was trimmed by 6 bases and J by 2 bases, leaving 11 bases between them. Germline V gene lookup returns CDR1 SGHRS and CDR2 YFSETQ. The CDR3 length is 14 residues. The CDR3 region is CASTGQPNTGELFF. CDR3 nucleotides: TGCGCCAGCACAGGTCAGCCCAACACCGGGGAGCTGTTTTTT. Filled out from reference TRBV5-1 and TRBJ2-2, the complete variable domain reads KAGVTQTPRYLIKTRGQQVTLSCSPISGHRSVSWYQQTPGQGLQFLFEYFSETQRNKGNFPGRFSGRQFSNSRSEMNVSTLELGDSALYLCASTGQPNTGELFFGEGSRLTVL.

A few counts support this clone. V is TRBV11-3 and J is TRBJ1-1; D remains unclear. Between the trimmed V and J ends, which lost 5 bases and 10 bases, there was a span of 14 bases. Germline lookup yields CDR1 SGHNT and CDR2 YENEEA. This CDR3 has 12 amino acids. CDR3 coding DNA: TGTGCCAGCAGCATCCAGGAGGCGGTAGCTTTCTTT. It encodes CASSIQEAVAFF. The full variable domain, completed using reference TRBV11-3 and TRBJ1-1, is EAGVVQSPRYKIIEKKQPVAFWCNPISGHNTLYWYLQNLGQGPELLIRYENEEAVDDSQLPKDRFSAERLKGVDSTLKIQPAELGDSAVYLCASSIQEAVAFFGQGTRLTVV.

The chain links TRBV5-4 to TRBJ2-6; unclear D gene. V was shortened by 4 bases and J by 4 bases, with 6 bases between the two germline ends. The CDR3 spans 13 residues. Germline-derived CDR1 and CDR2 are SGHNT and YYREEE (reference sequence). The CDR3 DNA is TGTGCCAGCAGCCCCGTCGGGGCCAACGTCCTGACTTTC. Its protein is CASSPVGANVLTF.

The genes are TRBV5-6 and TRBJ2-1; maybe TRBD2 (5 bases). V was trimmed by 2 bases and J by 1 base, leaving 7 bases between them. Per germline, CDR1 SGHDT and CDR2 YYEEEE. The length of the CDR3 is 14 residues. CDR3 sequence: CASSFPGSYNEQFF. The CDR3 nucleotides read TGTGCCAGCAGCTTCCCGGGGTCCTACAATGAGCAGTTCTTC.

This clone has only a few counts. The chain joins TRBV4-1 to TRBJ2-3, with D maybe TRBD1 (6 bases). Trimming pared 2 bases from V and 0 bases from J, leaving 21 bases between. There are 19 residues in the CDR3. Germline V gene data show CDR1 as MGHRA and CDR2 as YSYEKL. CDR3: CASSQWFQTGTLSTDTQYF. The CDR3, as DNA: TGCGCCAGCAGCCAATGGTTTCAAACCGGGACATTGAGCACAGATACGCAGTATTTT.

The J gene is TRBJ2-2, the V gene TRBV6-5, with 7 nucleotides matching TRBD2. The CDR3 spans 16 residues. Germline CDR1 MNHEY, CDR2 SVGAGI. V was pared by 2 bases and J by 7 bases, with 10 bases of the junction left unmatched. The CDR3 bases are TGTGCCAGCAGTTACAGCGGGACTCTCCACAGCGGGGAGCTGTTTTTT. Protein product: CASSYSGTLHSGELFF.

The chain links TRBV5-4 to TRBJ1-6; D is perhaps TRBD1 (6 bases). This CDR3 comprises 17 residues. V lost 4 bases, J lost 2 bases, and 16 bases lay in between. Looked up from germline, CDR1 is SGHNT and CDR2 is YYREEE (reference sequence). CDR3 DNA: TGTGCCAGCAGCCATTACGGGGGGGGCCCCTATAATTCACCCCTCCACTTT. Protein sequence: CASSHYGGGPYNSPLHF.

V is TRBV27 and J is TRBJ1-2, with TRBD1 matching 9 bases. Germline V lookup: CDR1 MNHEY, CDR2 SMNVEV (reference sequence). J was trimmed by 7 bases and V by 5 bases; bases with no gene match: 11. The CDR3 runs to 15 residues. Here the CDR3 reads CASSNGQGPSSGYTF. CDR3 DNA: TGTGCCAGCAGTAACGGACAGGGGCCCTCCTCTGGCTACACCTTC.

The gene calls are TRBV28 and TRBJ1-5, with 9 bases matching TRBD1. This CDR3 contains 14 residues. V trimming: 6 bases; J trimming: 7 bases; junction bases outside the gene matches: 7. Germline-derived CDR1 and CDR2 are MDHEN and SYDVKM. The CDR3 nucleotides are TGTGCCAGCAGCCAGACAGGGGGAGGGCAGCCCCAGCATTTT. This gives the protein CASSQTGGGQPQHF.

The chain recombines TRBV3-1 (or the pseudogene TRBV3-2) with TRBJ1-6; no reliable D call. In germline, CDR1 is LGHDT, CDR2 YNNKEL (reference sequence). V was clipped by 0 bases and J by 3 bases, with 9 bases between them. This CDR3 region has 16 residues. CDR3 sequence: CASSQDLAGYNSPLHF. DNA of the CDR3: TGTGCCAGCAGCCAAGATCTGGCAGGCTATAATTCACCCCTCCACTTT.

This CDR3 reads CASSRTANTEAFF. In nucleotides, the CDR3 is TGTGCCAGCTCACGGACAGCGAACACTGAAGCTTTCTTT. This chain links TRBV18 with TRBJ1-1, with D possibly TRBD1 on 6 matching bases. Trimming removed 4 bases at V and 1 base at J, with 7 bases between. Germline-derived CDR1 and CDR2 are KGHSH and LQKENI. This CDR3 is built from 13 residues. Looking up the rest from reference TRBV18 and TRBJ1-1 gives the full variable domain: NAGVMQNPRHLVRRRGQEARLRCSPMKGHSHVYWYRQLPEEGLKFMVYLQKENIIDESGMPKERFSAEFPKEGPSILRIQQVVRGDSAAYFCASSRTANTEAFFGQGTRLTVV.

The V gene is TRBV15, the J gene TRBJ2-7; the D is unclear. The germline gives CDR1 LNHNV, CDR2 YYDKDF (reference sequence). The CDR3 has 13 amino acids. V was trimmed by 0 bases and J by 7 bases, leaving 10 bases between them. The CDR3 loop is CATSRDMAREQYF. CDR3 in DNA: TGTGCCACCAGCAGAGATATGGCAAGAGAGCAGTACTTC.

This clone was seen a handful of times. J is TRBJ1-6 and V is TRBV6-1; no definite D call. The CDR3 is made up of 15 amino acids. The germline CDR1 and CDR2 sequences are MNHNS and SASEGT. Deletions cut 1 base from V and 7 bases from J, with 11 bases between. CDR3 sequence (DNA): TGTGCCAGCAGTGAAGTATGGGGAGGGAATTCACCCCTCCACTTT. Its protein is CASSEVWGGNSPLHF.

The CDR3 sequence is CATRTGVGNQPQHF. The CDR3 region has the DNA TGTGCCACTCGGACAGGGGTAGGCAATCAGCCCCAGCATTTT. The chain combines TRBV10-3 with TRBJ1-5; the match to TRBD1 covers 9 bases. Germline values: CDR1 ENHRY, CDR2 SYGVKD. The V and J ends lost 10 bases and 2 bases, in that order; junction bases with no gene match: 6. The CDR3 runs 14 residues.

V and J are TRBV5-1 and TRBJ1-1, with 10 nucleotides matching TRBD1. V trimming: 4 bases; J trimming: 1 base; junction bases outside the gene matches: 7. The CDR3 length is 16 residues. Germline V lookup: CDR1 SGHRS, CDR2 YFSETQ. CDR3 protein: CASSKMTGGGNTEAFF. The CDR3 nucleotides read TGCGCCAGCAGCAAGATGACAGGGGGCGGGAACACTGAAGCTTTCTTT.

V gene TRBV19 combines with J gene TRBJ1-3; no clear D. V lost 6 bases and J lost 1, with 13 bases in between. This CDR3 has 15 amino acids. The germline CDR1 and CDR2 sequences are LNHDA and SQIVND (reference sequence). The CDR3 DNA reads TGTGCCAGTAGCCGAGACACCTCTTCTGGAAACACCATATATTTT. Protein: CASSRDTSSGNTIYF.

This clone was counted a single time. V and J are TRBV7-7 and TRBJ1-5; D is undetermined. In germline, CDR1 is SSHAT, CDR2 FNYEAQ (reference sequence). Trimming stripped 1 base from V and 7 bases from J, with 8 bases between. The CDR3 covers 13 residues. The CDR3 here is CASSLVAGQPQHF. Written as DNA, the CDR3 is TGTGCCAGCAGCTTAGTAGCCGGGCAGCCCCAGCATTTT.

This clone was seen once. The V and J genes are TRBV6-5 and TRBJ1-5; TRBD1 matches 7 bases. Germline V gene lookup returns CDR1 MNHEY and CDR2 SVGAGI. The CDR3 runs 14 residues. The ends lost 5 bases at V and 2 bases at J; junction bases unmatched: 3. The chain's CDR3 is CASSPTGRNQPQHF. CDR3 in DNA: TGTGCCAGCAGTCCGACAGGGCGCAATCAGCCCCAGCATTTT.

The rearrangement links TRBV24-1 to TRBJ2-6; 13 bases are shared with TRBD2. The V gene end was trimmed by 6 bases and the J gene end by 0 bases; junction bases not matched to a gene: 1. CDR3 length: 17 amino acids. In germline, CDR1 is KGHDR, CDR2 SFDVKD. As DNA, the CDR3 is TGTGCCACCAGTACTAGCGGGAGGGCCTCTGGGGCCAACGTCCTGACTTTC. Translating gives CATSTSGRASGANVLTF.

The chain uses TRBV10-3 and TRBJ1-6; 8 bases are shared with TRBD1. Germline-derived CDR1 and CDR2 are ENHRY and SYGVKD. This CDR3 region has 13 residues. V lost 10 bases, J lost 16 bases, and 15 bases stayed unmatched. CDR3 sequence: CANGADRDILLHF. CDR3 DNA sequence: TGTGCCAACGGGGCGGACAGGGACATCTTACTCCACTTT.